Listed here are 20 T cell receptor beta chains from one sample, sequenced in a study of preoperative IRX-2 immunotherapy in early breast cancer. The treatment denotes: preoperative locoregional IRX-2 cytokine immunotherapy. The assay was immunoSEQ multiplex PCR, and TCRdb's table has in-frame clones only and misses some. The sample has around 57,000 clones; roughly 94% are singletons. Collection of the sample occurred from a patient treated with IRX-2 immunotherapy. These TCRs come from a human donor with breast cancer.

V and J are TRBV18 and TRBJ2-1; possible D gene TRBD2, 6 bases. The CDR3 contains 13 residues. Germline V CDR1 and CDR2: KGHSH, LQKENI. V was cut by 6 bases and J by 7 bases, with 13 bases left in between. CDR3 nucleotides: TGTGCCAGCTCCCGCCTTCGGGGGAATGAGCAGTTCTTC. It specifies CASSRLRGNEQFF.

J is TRBJ2-1 and V is TRBV9; the D is unclear. V was pared by 4 bases and J by 8 bases, with 13 bases between. The CDR3 has 13 residues. From germline, CDR1 is SGDLS and CDR2 YYNGEE. The CDR3 nucleotides read TGTGCCAGCAGCCTCTATAGGGTAGATGAGCAGTTCTTC. It translates to CASSLYRVDEQFF.

The J gene is TRBJ2-5, the V gene TRBV6-1; 10 positions agree with TRBD2. This CDR3 spans 16 amino acids. The germline V gene has CDR1 MNHNS and CDR2 SASEGT. Losses at the gene ends were 1 base for V and 4 bases for J; bases not matched to a gene: 6. As DNA, the CDR3 is TGTGCCAGCAGTGAAGACCTCTTAGCGGGGGGAGAGACCCAGTACTTC. Amino acids: CASSEDLLAGGETQYF.

This chain connects TRBV4-1 to TRBJ2-2; TRBD2 aligns across 10 bases. Germline CDR1 and CDR2: MGHRA and YSYEKL. The CDR3 spans 20 residues. Losses at the gene ends were 2 bases for V and 5 bases for J; bases not matched to a gene: 17. This chain's CDR3 is CASSQQTPGGLAGVTGELFF. CDR3 DNA: TGCGCCAGCAGCCAACAGACTCCAGGGGGGCTAGCGGGAGTAACCGGGGAGCTGTTTTTT.

The rearrangement links TRBV5-1 to TRBJ2-2; a weak D match, TRBD2 (5 bases). Deletions cut 6 bases from V and 6 bases from J, with 15 bases between. The germline V gene has CDR1 SGHRS and CDR2 YFSETQ. The CDR3 totals 14 residues. This CDR3 is CASMAPGGPGELFF. Here the CDR3 DNA reads TGCGCCAGCATGGCTCCGGGCGGGCCCGGGGAGCTGTTTTTT.

V and J are TRBV6-5 and TRBJ2-1; 10 nucleotides match TRBD2. This CDR3 has 14 residues. The V segment lost 4 bases and the J segment 8 bases; nucleotides outside the gene matches: 5. Germline CDR1 MNHEY, CDR2 SVGAGI. The CDR3 bases are TGTGCCAGCAGTTGGGTAGCGGGAGGCTATGAGCAGTTCTTC. Translating gives CASSWVAGGYEQFF.

V usage is TRBV7-2 and J usage is TRBJ2-3; possibly TRBD1 for D (5 bases). V was shortened by 4 bases and J by 6 bases, with 23 bases between the two germline ends. In germline, CDR1 is SGHTA, CDR2 FQGNSA. This CDR3 is built from 17 residues. CDR3 amino acids: CASSSSLYTRAGDTQYF. CDR3 DNA: TGTGCCAGCAGCTCCAGTTTATATACCAGGGCAGGGGATACGCAGTATTTT. The entire variable domain, with the rest obtained from reference TRBV7-2 and TRBJ2-3, is as follows: GAGVSQSPSNKVTEKGKDVELRCDPISGHTALYWYRQSLGQGLEFLIYFQGNSAPDKSGLPSDRFSAERTGGSVSTLTIQRTQQEDSAVYLCASSSSLYTRAGDTQYFGPGTRLTVL.

The chain is built from TRBV28 and TRBJ2-1; a possible D gene is TRBD1 (6 bases). CDR3 length equals 13 residues. V lost 11 bases to trimming and J lost 2 bases, with 13 bases between them. Germline loops: CDR1 MDHEN, CDR2 SYDVKM. This CDR3 reads CALEQGPYNEQFF. As DNA, the CDR3 is TGTGCCCTAGAACAGGGACCCTACAATGAGCAGTTCTTC.

The chain carries TRBV7-7 and TRBJ2-5; D gene uncertain. V was cut by 3 bases and J by 5 bases, with 7 bases left in between. This CDR3 spans 12 amino acids. The germline gives CDR1 SSHAT, CDR2 FNYEAQ (reference sequence). The CDR3 is CASSFDRETQYF. CDR3 DNA sequence: TGTGCCAGCAGCTTCGATCGGGAGACCCAGTACTTC.

This chain uses TRBV6-1 with TRBJ2-5; possibly TRBD1 for D (5 bases). Germline loops: CDR1 MNHNS, CDR2 SASEGT. The CDR3 loop spans 15 amino acids. Between the trimmed V and J ends, which lost 3 bases and 4 bases, there was a span of 15 bases. The CDR3 loop reads CASSDNIDSGETQYF. CDR3 bases: TGTGCCAGCAGTGATAATATTGACAGTGGAGAGACCCAGTACTTC.

V is TRBV7-9 and J is TRBJ2-7, with D possibly being TRBD1 (6 bases). Trimming cost V 1 base and J 1 base, with 14 bases left between them. Germline V CDR1 and CDR2: SEHNR, FQNEAQ (reference sequence). There are 16 residues in the CDR3. This CDR3 reads CASSLGGQGLSYEQYF. DNA of the CDR3: TGTGCCAGCAGCTTAGGGGGACAAGGGCTATCCTACGAGCAGTACTTC.

The chain joins TRBV29-1 to TRBJ1-2, with 7 bases aligning to TRBD1. Trimming took 4 bases from V and 5 from J; bases not matched to a gene: 13. Germline lookup yields CDR1 SQVTM and CDR2 ANQGSEA. CDR3 length: 15 amino acids. The DNA for the CDR3 is TGCAGCGTTGCTCGGGACAGCGCCTATGTTTATGGCTACACCTTC. Translation gives CSVARDSAYVYGYTF.

This chain uses TRBV28 with TRBJ1-1; D is unclear. Trimming pared 8 bases from V and 5 bases from J, leaving 18 bases between. Germline-derived CDR1 and CDR2 are MDHEN and SYDVKM. This CDR3 spans 14 amino acids. The CDR3 DNA sequence: TGTGCCAGCCGCCTTACCAGTCCCGGGACTGAAGCTTTCTTT. It is translated as CASRLTSPGTEAFF.

The gene calls are TRBV15 and TRBJ1-5; D gene uncertain. Trimming removed 3 bases at V and 4 bases at J, with 4 bases between. Germline V gene lookup returns CDR1 LNHNV and CDR2 YYDKDF (reference sequence). The CDR3 has 12 residues. The CDR3 loop reads CATSRPNQPQHF. CDR3 DNA: TGTGCCACCAGCAGGCCTAATCAGCCCCAGCATTTT.

The CDR3: CAWRKEVVVAEAFF. The CDR3, as DNA: TGTGCCTGGAGAAAGGAGGTTGTCGTCGCTGAAGCTTTCTTT. V and J are TRBV30 and TRBJ1-1; D not resolved. The germline V gene encodes CDR1 GTSNPN and CDR2 SVGIG (reference sequence). The CDR3 loop spans 14 amino acids. Trimming shortened V by 3 bases and J by 6 bases, and 17 bases separated the two germline ends. The whole variable domain, remainder taken from reference TRBV30 and TRBJ1-1, is SQTIHQWPATLVQPVGSPLSLECTVEGTSNPNLYWYRQAAGRGLQLLFYSVGIGQISSEVPQNLSASRPQDRQFILSSKKLLLSDSGFYLCAWRKEVVVAEAFFGQGTRLTVV.

The chain uses TRBV7-7 and TRBJ1-1, with no clear D. This CDR3 spans 13 amino acids. Germline V gives CDR1 SSHAT, CDR2 FNYEAQ (reference sequence). Trimming left V 1 base short and J 3 bases short, with 6 bases between. DNA of the CDR3: TGTGCCAGCAGCTTAGGAATTGACACTGAAGCTTTCTTT. This gives the protein CASSLGIDTEAFF.

V usage is TRBV19 and J usage is TRBJ1-1, with a tentative D call TRBD1 (6 bases). CDR1 and CDR2 from the germline V gene are LNHDA and SQIVND (reference sequence). Trimming shortened V by 0 bases and J by 0 bases, and 17 bases separated the two germline ends. The CDR3 is 18 residues long. CDR3 in amino acids: CASSIDRGGRRVNTEAFF. As DNA, the CDR3 is TGTGCCAGTAGTATAGATAGAGGGGGGCGACGGGTGAACACTGAAGCTTTCTTT.

The chain combines TRBV10-3 with TRBJ1-4, with 7 bases lining up with TRBD1. The CDR3 runs to 14 residues. V gave up 7 bases and J gave up 7 bases; unmatched junction bases: 9. Germline loops: CDR1 ENHRY, CDR2 SYGVKD. CDR3 sequence (DNA): TGTGCCATCAAAGGGGGGGACAGTGGTGAAAAACTGTTTTTT. Its translation is CAIKGGDSGEKLFF.

The chain uses TRBV30 and TRBJ1-5; D remains unclear. V lost 4 bases and J lost 3, with 13 bases in between. CDR1 GTSNPN and CDR2 SVGIG come from the germline V gene (reference sequence). The CDR3 covers 14 residues. The CDR3 reads CAWTKGQLNQPQHF. The CDR3 region has the DNA TGTGCCTGGACGAAAGGCCAGCTCAATCAGCCCCAGCATTTT.

The chain joins TRBV7-8 to TRBJ1-1; TRBD1 matches at 8 bases. The CDR3 has 14 residues. Trimming removed 4 bases from V and 5 bases from J; junction bases left unmatched: 6. Germline V gene lookup returns CDR1 SGHVS and CDR2 FQNEAQ. CDR3 residues: CASSWGTGGTEAFF. In DNA, the CDR3 is TGTGCCAGCAGCTGGGGGACAGGCGGGACTGAAGCTTTCTTT. Full variable domain (remainder filled in from reference TRBV7-8 and TRBJ1-1): GAGVSQSPRYKVAKRGQDVALRCDPISGHVSLFWYQQALGQGPEFLTYFQNEAQLDKSGLPSDRFFAERPEGSVSTLKIQRTQQEDSAVYLCASSWGTGGTEAFFGQGTRLTVV.